This T cell receptor (beta chain) was captured by sequencing in a study of cytomegalovirus exposure and HLA in healthy donors. Study observations and caveats: Being productive about 90% or about 30% of the time was typical of most TCR beta V segments in an earlier analysis. Sequencing likely produced, as an artifact, a cluster of highly shared sequence variants. When analyzed later, the rates of TCR association showed variation by HLA locus, with DRB1 the most and HLA-C the fewest.

PCR was performed using 60 Vbeta and 13 Jbeta primers. TCRdb's copy holds only in-frame clones and misses some; the assay was immunoSEQ multiplex PCR. This sample yields roughly 77,000 clones, of which around two thirds are seen a single time; 6.9% belongs to the top ten. This clone occurred a few times. Antigen specificity is unknown. Germline trimming cut 7 bases from V and 0 bases from J; bases unmatched to any gene: 7. CDR1 MGHDK and CDR2 SYGVNS come from the germline V gene. The CDR3 is made up of 16 amino acids. V and J are TRBV25-1 and TRBJ2-1; 9 bases map to TRBD1. This receptor was taken from a woman between 50 and 59 years old in good health and CMV-seropositive. The sample consisted of PBMCs. The CDR3 here is CASTGEGQGSYNEQFF. Written as DNA, the CDR3 is TGTGCCAGCACCGGAGAGGGACAGGGCTCCTACAATGAGCAGTTCTTC. Looking up the rest from reference TRBV25-1 and TRBJ2-1 gives the full variable domain: EADIYQTPRYLVIGTGKKITLECSQTMGHDKMYWYQQDPGMELHLIHYSYGVNSTEKGDLSSESTVSRIRTEHFPLTLESARPSHTSQYLCASTGEGQGSYNEQFFGPGTRLTVL.